The 27 T cell receptor beta chains below all came from one sample that was sequenced in a study of cytomegalovirus exposure and HLA in healthy donors. 13 Jbeta primers and 60 Vbeta primers were used for the PCR. Produced via immunoSEQ multiplex PCR; TCRdb's table is partial and in-frame only. The table lists 100,000 to 150,000 clones, 75% to 85% of them singletons. Sequenced material: PBMCs. The receptors stem from a man aged 25-40 years in good health and CMV-seropositive.

Only a few counts were recorded for this clone. This chain joins TRBV6-4 and TRBJ2-3, with 7 nucleotides matching TRBD2. The germline V gene has CDR1 MRHNA and CDR2 SNTAGT. The CDR3 is 18 residues long. V shed 0 bases, J shed 1 base, and the junction held 10 bases outside the gene matches. CDR3 coding DNA: TGTGCCAGCAGTGACTCGATGCTTTCTGCGGGGGGCACAGATACGCAGTATTTT. As protein: CASSDSMLSAGGTDTQYF.

This clone has more than one count but fewer than ten. This chain links TRBV30 with TRBJ1-1; D possibly corresponds to TRBD1 (6 bases). The CDR3 loop spans 15 amino acids. Per germline, CDR1 GTSNPN and CDR2 SVGIG (reference sequence). Trimming shortened V by 1 base and J by 1 base, and 13 bases separated the two germline ends. The CDR3 protein is CAWSEERGKNTEAFF. The CDR3 coding sequence is TGTGCCTGGAGTGAAGAAAGGGGGAAGAACACTGAAGCTTTCTTT.

The chain recombines TRBV29-1 with TRBJ2-7; D call uncertain. The CDR3 spans 13 residues. Trimming stripped 1 base from V and 2 bases from J, with 9 bases between. In germline, CDR1 is SQVTM, CDR2 ANQGSEA. The CDR3 protein is CSVEGQVAYEQYF. The DNA for the CDR3 is TGCAGCGTTGAAGGCCAGGTCGCCTACGAGCAGTACTTC.

The J gene is TRBJ2-3, the V gene TRBV6-1, with D tentatively TRBD2 (6 bases). The germline V gene encodes CDR1 MNHNS and CDR2 SASEGT. This CDR3 has 16 amino acids. The germline V and J ends were trimmed by 3 bases and 1 base, with 14 bases remaining between them. The CDR3 reads CASSELVGGGTDTQYF. The CDR3 bases are TGTGCCAGCAGTGAGTTGGTCGGGGGAGGCACAGATACGCAGTATTTT.

This clone has just a few counts. The chain links TRBV18 to TRBJ1-5; no firm D call. The CDR3 loop spans 13 amino acids. The germline V gene encodes CDR1 KGHSH and CDR2 LQKENI. The V gene lost 6 bases and the J gene lost 4 bases, with 10 bases spanning the gap. CDR3 sequence (DNA): TGTGCCAGCTCTGAGAGCCTGAATCAGCCCCAGCATTTT. This gives the protein CASSESLNQPQHF. Supplemented by reference TRBV18 and TRBJ1-5, the full variable domain reads NAGVMQNPRHLVRRRGQEARLRCSPMKGHSHVYWYRQLPEEGLKFMVYLQKENIIDESGMPKERFSAEFPKEGPSILRIQQVVRGDSAAYFCASSESLNQPQHFGDGTRLSIL.

The chain joins TRBV6-1 to TRBJ1-1; D is perhaps TRBD1 (5 bases). CDR1 MNHNS and CDR2 SASEGT come from the germline V gene. This CDR3 region has 14 residues. With 10 bases removed from V and 0 bases from J, the gap between germline ends came to 15 bases. This CDR3 is CATARTGLNTEAFF. The DNA of the CDR3 is TGTGCCACCGCGCGCACAGGTCTGAACACTGAAGCTTTCTTT.

V and J are TRBV28 and TRBJ2-5, with D hard to call. V lost 6 bases, J lost 3 bases, and 11 bases lay in between. CDR3 length: 13 residues. CDR1 is MDHEN and CDR2 is SYDVKM in the germline V gene. DNA for the CDR3: TGTGCCAGCAGCCCGACGAGGAAAGAGACCCAGTACTTC. Its translation: CASSPTRKETQYF.

DNA for the CDR3: TGTGCCAGCAGCTTATGGGGTCAGGGGGCGGGTGGCTACACCTTC. Translated: CASSLWGQGAGGYTF. V is TRBV7-2 and J is TRBJ1-2; 8 bases are shared with TRBD1. V shed 2 bases and J 7 bases; nucleotides not matched to a gene: 9. In germline, CDR1 is SGHTA, CDR2 FQGNSA. This CDR3 region has 15 residues.

On this clone itself: At the DNA level, this CDR3 is encoded by other sequences in the same sample as well. The rearrangement uses TRBV5-1 and TRBJ2-1, with TRBD1 matching over 8 bases. Trimming took 1 base from V and 6 from J; bases not matched to a gene: 3. The V gene's germline CDR1 is SGHRS and CDR2 YFSETQ. The CDR3 sequence is 14 residues long. CDR3 amino acids: CASSLQTGGNEQFF. CDR3 nucleotides: TGCGCCAGCAGCTTGCAAACAGGGGGCAATGAGCAGTTCTTC.

CDR3 bases: TGTGCCAGCAGGGACACTTCTCCAACTAATGAAAAACTGTTTTTT. Translation: CASRDTSPTNEKLFF. The rearrangement links TRBV6-5 to TRBJ1-4, with D tentatively TRBD1 (5 bases). The CDR3 runs to 15 residues. CDR1 MNHEY and CDR2 SVGAGI come from the germline V gene. Trimming took off 6 bases at V and 0 bases at J, with 11 bases between the two ends.

This clone was picked up one time. The CDR3 spells CASSVGGGVETQYF. The CDR3, as DNA: TGTGCCAGCAGCGTAGGCGGGGGTGTTGAGACCCAGTACTTC. V gene TRBV9 combines with J gene TRBJ2-5; 7 nucleotides align to TRBD2. V lost 0 bases and J lost 5; bases outside the gene matches: 4. The CDR3 is 14 residues long. Looked up from germline, CDR1 is SGDLS and CDR2 is YYNGEE. The full variable domain, completed using reference TRBV9 and TRBJ2-5, is DSGVTQTPKHLITATGQRVTLRCSPRSGDLSVYWYQQSLDQGLQFLIQYYNGEERAKGNILERFSAQQFPDLHSELNLSSLELGDSALYFCASSVGGGVETQYFGPGTRLLVL.

The chain couples TRBV7-6 to TRBJ2-1; TRBD2 might be the D (6 bases). The CDR3 is 16 amino acids. V was trimmed by 3 bases and J by 0 bases, leaving 12 bases between them. The germline gives CDR1 SGHVS, CDR2 FNYEAQ. CDR3 sequence reads: CASSFFGGSSYNEQFF. The CDR3 bases are TGTGCCAGCAGCTTTTTTGGGGGGAGCTCCTACAATGAGCAGTTCTTC.

Of note for this clone: The same CDR3 also results from other DNA sequences found in this sample. The chain has TRBV10-1 and TRBJ2-3; perhaps TRBD1 as D (6 bases). This CDR3 spans 14 amino acids. The germline V gene encodes CDR1 WNHNN and CDR2 SYGVQD (reference sequence). V was trimmed by 4 bases and J by 3 bases, leaving 11 bases between them. Here the CDR3 reads CASSGPTGTDTQYF. For the CDR3, the DNA is TGCGCCAGCAGTGGGCCCACAGGGACAGATACGCAGTATTTT.

This clone was observed a few times. The chain uses TRBV27 and TRBJ1-1; a possible D gene is TRBD1 (6 bases). The CDR3 runs to 14 residues. CDR1 and CDR2 (germline): MNHEY, SMNVEV (reference sequence). Between the trimmed V and J ends, which lost 6 bases and 1 base, there was a span of 12 bases. The DNA for the CDR3 is TGTGCCAGCAGCCTTGGACAGAAGAACACTGAAGCTTTCTTT. It yields the protein CASSLGQKNTEAFF.

This sequence joins TRBV5-1 and TRBJ1-3; tentatively, D is TRBD1 (5 bases). Trimming left V 0 bases short and J 0 bases short, with 10 bases between. Per the germline V gene, CDR1 is SGHRS and CDR2 is YFSETQ. The CDR3 covers 16 residues. The CDR3 nucleotides are TGCGCCAGCAGCTTGGAAGGGGCTCGCTCTGGAAACACCATATATTTT. Residues: CASSLEGARSGNTIYF.

The CDR3 DNA reads as TGTGCCAGCAGCCTTAGAGAGGGATATACAGATACGCAGTATTTT. Its protein product is CASSLREGYTDTQYF. This rearrangement joins TRBV9 to TRBJ2-3; TRBD2 is a possible D gene (5 bases). V lost 4 bases, J lost 3 bases, and 15 bases lay in between. Looked up from germline, CDR1 is SGDLS and CDR2 is YYNGEE. This CDR3 is built from 15 residues.

V gene TRBV6-6 combines with J gene TRBJ2-3, with 14 bases matching TRBD2. Losses at the gene ends were 8 bases for V and 3 bases for J; bases not matched to a gene: 7. The germline V gene encodes CDR1 MNHNY and CDR2 SVGAGI (reference sequence). This CDR3 comprises 16 residues. DNA of the CDR3: TGTGCCAGCGTCTACGGGACTAGCGGGGGAACAGATACGCAGTATTTT. Its translation is CASVYGTSGGTDTQYF.

The DNA for the CDR3 is TGTGCCAGCAGCTCTCGACAGAGAAACACCATATATTTT. It encodes CASSSRQRNTIYF. The chain has TRBV7-9 and TRBJ1-3; the D gene is possibly TRBD1 (5 bases). The CDR3 runs 13 residues. V lost 4 bases to trimming and J lost 5 bases, with 9 bases between them. Germline assignment: CDR1 SEHNR and CDR2 FQNEAQ (reference sequence).

The chain uses TRBV2 and TRBJ1-2, with unresolved D. This CDR3 is built from 11 residues. V gave up 5 bases and J gave up 8 bases, with 9 bases separating them. The germline CDR1 and CDR2 sequences are SNHLY and FYNNEI. The CDR3 spells CASSQTEGYTF. CDR3 DNA: TGTGCCAGCAGTCAGACTGAGGGCTACACCTTC.

The chain recombines TRBV18 with TRBJ1-2; D perhaps matches TRBD1 (6 bases). V was shortened by 3 bases and J by 8 bases, with 13 bases between the two germline ends. Germline lookup yields CDR1 KGHSH and CDR2 LQKENI. The CDR3 is made up of 13 amino acids. The CDR3 is CASSPQGHRGYTF. CDR3 sequence (DNA): TGTGCCAGCTCACCCCAGGGGCACCGGGGCTACACCTTC.

This clone came up a few times. The J gene is TRBJ1-2, the V gene TRBV10-3; 10 bases map to TRBD1. Unmatched junction bases numbered 7, after V lost 6 bases and J lost 0 bases. This CDR3 is 16 amino acids long. Germline CDR1 and CDR2: ENHRY and SYGVKD. CDR3: CAISRQGAGSNYGYTF. DNA for the CDR3: TGTGCCATCAGCCGACAGGGGGCAGGATCTAACTATGGCTACACCTTC.

The genes are TRBV2 and TRBJ1-5; D gene ambiguous. Germline CDR1 SNHLY, CDR2 FYNNEI. This CDR3 has 15 residues. V gave up 6 bases and J gave up 0 bases, with 12 bases separating them. CDR3 sequence: CASSRNTNSNQPQHF. The CDR3 DNA reads TGTGCCAGCAGCCGAAACACCAATAGCAATCAGCCCCAGCATTTT.

As DNA, the CDR3 is TGTGCCAGCAGGCCGACTAGCTCTTCCTACAATGAGCAGTTCTTC. Its translation is CASRPTSSSYNEQFF. The chain uses TRBV7-9 and TRBJ2-1, with 7 bases lining up with TRBD2. The CDR3 extends over 15 amino acids. Germline V gives CDR1 SEHNR, CDR2 FQNEAQ (reference sequence). The V gene end was trimmed by 6 bases and the J gene end by 1 base; junction bases not matched to a gene: 6.

V gene TRBV2 combines with J gene TRBJ1-1; D may be TRBD1 (6 bases). The germline V gene has CDR1 SNHLY and CDR2 FYNNEI. The CDR3 contains 14 residues. The germline V and J ends were trimmed by 6 bases and 1 base, with 12 bases remaining between them. CDR3 in DNA: TGTGCCAGCAGGGGCCTCAGGGGGAACACTGAAGCTTTCTTT. Residues: CASRGLRGNTEAFF.

This chain uses TRBV6-6 with TRBJ1-6; tentatively, D is TRBD1 (6 bases). This CDR3 comprises 15 residues. In germline, CDR1 is MNHNY, CDR2 SVGAGI (reference sequence). V was trimmed by 0 bases and J by 8 bases, leaving 11 bases between them. The CDR3 here is CASSYSGRGDSPLHF. As DNA, the CDR3 is TGTGCCAGCAGTTACTCCGGCAGGGGTGATTCACCCCTCCACTTT.

The rearrangement uses TRBV7-6 and TRBJ2-1, with D possibly TRBD1 on 6 matching bases. CDR3 size: 15 residues. CDR1 is SGHVS and CDR2 is FNYEAQ in the germline V gene. Trimming took 1 base from V and 3 from J, leaving 10 bases between them. CDR3 sequence: CASSLGGLDYNEQFF. The CDR3 bases are TGTGCCAGCAGCTTAGGGGGGCTCGACTACAATGAGCAGTTCTTC.

The sample holds a few counts of this clone. V is TRBV4-2 and J is TRBJ2-1; 7 bases map to TRBD2. Germline values: CDR1 LGHNA, CDR2 YNFKEQ. This CDR3 contains 17 residues. V lost 0 bases to trimming and J lost 6 bases; unmatched junction nucleotides: 11. The CDR3 here is CASSQEIVGGGGNEQFF. CDR3 in DNA: TGTGCCAGCAGCCAAGAAATAGTGGGGGGGGGTGGCAATGAGCAGTTCTTC.